This TCR beta chain was recovered during a study of Ad26.COV2.S vaccination and SARS-CoV-2 variants. About the research overall: Donor got 5x10^10 or 1x10^11 viral particles of Ad26.COV2.S. The study, taken as a whole, reports: CD8+ and CD4+ T cells specific for spike reportedly responded with substantial breadth after vaccination.

The ends lost 5 bases at V and 7 bases at J; junction bases unmatched: 4. The CDR3 spans 15 residues. Per germline, CDR1 MNHEY and CDR2 SMNVEV (reference sequence). Repertoires were generated with immunoSEQ multiplex PCR, while TCRdb's copy carries only in-frame clones and drops some. This repertoire shows 300,000 to 400,000 clones, 80% to 90% found once; its top ten account for around 3.5%. As for this clone: The antigen is unknown. The same CDR3 is also encoded by other DNA sequences in this sample.

Indicated treatment: around 19 received Ad26.COV2.S at low or high dose, single or two shots; several received placebo; per-sample allocation not given. Collection of samples fell on day 63 after the first vaccine or placebo injection. Recruitment in Boston yielded a donor of adult age, 18-55 years. Ad26 vector vaccine expressed Wuhan-strain SARS-CoV-2 spike. The rearrangement joins TRBV27 to TRBJ2-1, with 14 bases aligning to TRBD2. Specimen: peripheral blood, collected in a trial of Ad26.COV2.S vaccine versus placebo. The receptor was derived from a person between 18 and 60 years old who received the Ad26.COV2.S COVID-19 vaccine or a placebo. CDR3 loop: CASSPGTSGGNEQFF. The CDR3 DNA follows: TGTGCCAGCAGTCCCGGGACTAGCGGGGGAAATGAGCAGTTCTTC.